The clone carrying this T cell receptor beta chain was counted a few times. All donors were healthy, and all were Caucasian. Germline CDR1 DFQATT, CDR2 SNEGSKA (reference sequence). CDR3 length: 16 amino acids. V was pared by 0 bases and J by 0 bases, with 9 bases between. The sample is drawn from a study of identical twins. Via MiXCR, TCRdb re-called the 5' RACE reads, giving one row per CDR3 protein. The repertoire has hundreds of thousands of distinct CDR3 sequences, 8% to 9.5% of them found once; the top ten carry roughly 7%. These same data were also listed under a study on yellow fever vaccine responses in identical twins.

This receptor was identified in a woman aged 18-30 years in good health. The specimen sequenced was CD8+ T cells sorted from blood. The V and J genes are TRBV20-1 and TRBJ1-6; D possibly corresponds to TRBD1 (6 bases). The CDR3: CSARDTGSSYNSPLHF. CDR3 coding DNA: TGCAGTGCTAGAGACACAGGGAGCTCCTATAATTCACCCCTCCACTTT.